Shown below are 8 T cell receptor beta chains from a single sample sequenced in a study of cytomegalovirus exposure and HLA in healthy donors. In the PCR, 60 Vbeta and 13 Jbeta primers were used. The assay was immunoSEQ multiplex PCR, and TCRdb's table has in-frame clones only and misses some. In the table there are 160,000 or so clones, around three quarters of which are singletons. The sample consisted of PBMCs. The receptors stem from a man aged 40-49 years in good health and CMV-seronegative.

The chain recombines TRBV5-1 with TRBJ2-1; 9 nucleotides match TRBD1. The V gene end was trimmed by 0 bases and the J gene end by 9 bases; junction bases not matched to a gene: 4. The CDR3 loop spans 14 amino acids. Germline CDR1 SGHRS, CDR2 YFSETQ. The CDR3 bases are TGCGCCAGCAGCTTGGACAGGGGGCGGATTGAGCAGTTCTTC. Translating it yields CASSLDRGRIEQFF.

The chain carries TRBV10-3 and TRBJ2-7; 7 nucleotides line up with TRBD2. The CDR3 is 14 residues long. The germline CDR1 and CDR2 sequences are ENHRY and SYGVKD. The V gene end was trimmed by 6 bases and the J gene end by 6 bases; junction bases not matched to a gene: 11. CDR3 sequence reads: CAISEVAGAGEQYF. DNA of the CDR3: TGTGCCATCAGCGAGGTGGCGGGAGCGGGCGAGCAGTACTTC.

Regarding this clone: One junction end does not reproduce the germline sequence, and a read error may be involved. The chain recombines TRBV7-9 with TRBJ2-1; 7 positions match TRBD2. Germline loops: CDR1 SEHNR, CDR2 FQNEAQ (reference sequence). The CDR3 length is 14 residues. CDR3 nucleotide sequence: TGTTCCAGCAGCTTTCGACTAGCAGACAATGAGCAGTTCTTC. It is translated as CSSSFRLADNEQFF. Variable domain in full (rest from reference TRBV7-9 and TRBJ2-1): DTGVSQNPRHKITKRGQNVTFRCDPISEHNRLYWYRQTLGQGPEFLTYFQNEAQLEKSRLLSDRFSAERPKGSFSTLEIQRTEQGDSAMYLCSSSFRLADNEQFFGPGTRLTVL.

The CDR3 sequence: CASSLRGWGTDTQYF. In DNA, the CDR3 is TGTGCCAGCAGTTTACGGGGGTGGGGCACAGATACGCAGTATTTT. The chain carries TRBV27 and TRBJ2-3, with a tentative D call TRBD2 (6 bases). V was cut by 2 bases and J by 1 base, with 10 bases left in between. The CDR3 is 15 residues long. Germline assignment: CDR1 MNHEY and CDR2 SMNVEV (reference sequence).

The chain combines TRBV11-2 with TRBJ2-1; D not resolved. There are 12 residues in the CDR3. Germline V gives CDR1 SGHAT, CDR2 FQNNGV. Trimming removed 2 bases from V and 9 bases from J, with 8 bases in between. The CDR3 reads CASSLPAPEQFF. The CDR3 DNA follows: TGTGCCAGCAGCTTACCAGCGCCTGAGCAGTTCTTC.

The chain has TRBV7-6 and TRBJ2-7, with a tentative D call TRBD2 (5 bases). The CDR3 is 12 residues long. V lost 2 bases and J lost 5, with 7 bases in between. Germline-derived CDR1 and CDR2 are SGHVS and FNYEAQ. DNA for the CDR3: TGTGCCAGCAGCTTATATAGCGACGAGCAGTACTTC. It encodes CASSLYSDEQYF.

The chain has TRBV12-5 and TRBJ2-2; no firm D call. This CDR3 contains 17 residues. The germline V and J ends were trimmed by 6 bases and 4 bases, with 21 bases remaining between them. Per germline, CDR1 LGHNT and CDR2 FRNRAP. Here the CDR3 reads CASGPATLIRPTGELFF. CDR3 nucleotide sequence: TGTGCTAGTGGCCCAGCCACCCTGATCAGGCCCACCGGGGAGCTGTTTTTT. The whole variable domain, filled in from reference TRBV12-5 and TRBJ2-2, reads DARVTQTPRHKVTEMGQEVTMRCQPILGHNTVFWYRQTMMQGLELLAYFRNRAPLDDSGMPKDRFSAEMPDATLATLKIQPSEPRDSAVYFCASGPATLIRPTGELFFGEGSRLTVL.

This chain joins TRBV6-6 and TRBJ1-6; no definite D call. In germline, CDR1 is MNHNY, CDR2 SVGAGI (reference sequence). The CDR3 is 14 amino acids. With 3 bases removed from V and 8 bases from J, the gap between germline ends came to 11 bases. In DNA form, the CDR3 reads TGTGCCAGCAGTTATGGATCAGGTGATTCACCCCTCCACTTT. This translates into CASSYGSGDSPLHF.